Listed here are 22 T cell receptor beta chains from one sample, sequenced in a study of human T cells and chemical hapten exposure. Time point here: patch test 2, 6 weeks after DPC sensitization. Specified treatment: therapeutic diphenylcyclopropenone sensitization with weekly scalp DPC. One entry per CDR3 protein results from TCRdb running MiXCR on the RACE reads. The repertoire includes approximately 120,000 distinct CDR3 sequences, roughly a tenth of them detected once, and more than 3% sits in the top ten. The specimen was whole blood, collected in connection with sensitization to the hapten diphenylcyclopropenone (DPC). The receptors stem from a woman in her thirties or forties with alopecia areata. Some clones in this sample may be carry-over from other donors' samples.

The chain couples TRBV6-6 to TRBJ2-7; a possible D gene is TRBD2 (5 bases). The germline V and J ends were trimmed by 6 bases and 0 bases, with 15 bases remaining between them. The germline V gene encodes CDR1 MNHNY and CDR2 SVGAGI (reference sequence). CDR3 size: 15 residues. The CDR3 loop reads CASSRRGGNSYEQYF. The CDR3 DNA sequence: TGTGCCAGCAGCCGCCGGGGTGGGAACTCCTACGAGCAGTACTTC.

To note about this clonotype: This may be a read error: a much more frequent sequence differs by one nucleotide. The rearrangement joins TRBV7-2 to TRBJ2-7; D tentatively reads TRBD1 or TRBD2 (5 bases each). CDR3 length equals 15 residues. The V gene's germline CDR1 is SGHTA and CDR2 FQGNSA. The germline V and J ends were trimmed by 2 bases and 3 bases, with 14 bases remaining between them. CDR3 protein: CASSLKGPGSYEQYF. DNA for the CDR3: TGTGCCAGCAGCTTAAAAGGGCCAGGGAGCTACGAGCAGTACTTC.

This clonotype was seen many times. The V call is TRBV18, the J call TRBJ1-5, with a possible D match to TRBD1 (6 bases). Germline CDR1 is KGHSH and CDR2 is LQKENI. V lost 6 bases and J lost 1, with 13 bases in between. The CDR3 contains 15 residues. Written as DNA, the CDR3 is TGTGCCAGCTCTCCAGGGGTGAGCAGCAATCAGCCCCAGCATTTT. The encoded protein is CASSPGVSSNQPQHF.

This clonotype was counted a few times. CDR3 in DNA: TGTGCCAGCAGTCCCCCGGGACACCTAGCAACAGATACGCAGTATTTT. It specifies CASSPPGHLATDTQYF. V is TRBV2 and J is TRBJ2-3; tentative D call: TRBD1 (6 bases). CDR3 length equals 16 residues. V was trimmed by 5 bases and J by 3 bases, leaving 18 bases between them. Germline CDR1 and CDR2: SNHLY and FYNNEI.

In its sample, this clonotype was seen a few times. V is TRBV7-6 and J is TRBJ1-1; 9 bases agree with TRBD1. CDR1 is SGHVS, CDR2 FNYEAQ, per germline. The CDR3 runs 16 residues. Trimming removed 1 base from V and 2 bases from J; junction bases left unmatched: 5. CDR3 loop: CASSLVPDRGNTEAFF. In DNA form, the CDR3 reads TGTGCCAGCAGCTTAGTACCGGACAGGGGAAACACTGAAGCTTTCTTT.

This clonotype was picked up many times. The gene calls are TRBV6-5 and TRBJ2-7, with TRBD2 as a possible D gene (7 bases). Germline lookup yields CDR1 MNHEY and CDR2 SVGAGI. V lost 2 bases and J lost 1, with 15 bases in between. The CDR3 loop spans 16 amino acids. The CDR3 nucleotides are TGTGCCAGCAGTTACCGTGGGGGGGCGAAATCCTACGAGCAGTACTTC. The encoded protein is CASSYRGGAKSYEQYF.

This clonotype came up many times. J is TRBJ1-3 and V is TRBV7-2, with D maybe TRBD1 (6 bases). This CDR3 contains 16 residues. Germline-derived CDR1 and CDR2 are SGHTA and FQGNSA. Trimming removed 1 base from V and 0 bases from J, with 10 bases in between. The CDR3 DNA follows: TGTGCCAGCAGCTTAGGGGGGCCGAGCTCTGGAAACACCATATATTTT. Its translation is CASSLGGPSSGNTIYF.

This clonotype was seen at least ten times. The V call is TRBV3-1, the J call TRBJ1-6, with D maybe TRBD1 (6 bases). The CDR3 loop spans 16 amino acids. The germline gives CDR1 LGHDT, CDR2 YNNKEL (reference sequence). V gave up 4 bases and J gave up 9 bases, with 19 bases separating them. The CDR3 region is CASSPRVGGVSSPLHF. DNA for the CDR3: TGTGCCAGCAGCCCGCGGGTCGGGGGCGTAAGTTCACCCCTCCACTTT. Together with reference TRBV3-1 and TRBJ1-6, the CDR3 gives the full variable domain: DTAVSQTPKYLVTQMGNDKSIKCEQNLGHDTMYWYKQDSKKFLKIMFSYNNKELIINETVPNRFSPKSPDKAHLNLHINSLELGDSAVYFCASSPRVGGVSSPLHFGNGTRLTVT.

This clonotype was observed a few times. CDR3 sequence reads: CVSRGQGISYNSPLHF. For the CDR3, the DNA is TGTGTTTCGAGGGGACAGGGGATTTCCTATAATTCACCCCTCCACTTT. This rearrangement joins TRBV28 to TRBJ1-6; 10 positions match TRBD1. The CDR3 length is 16 residues. Germline assignment: CDR1 MDHEN and CDR2 SYDVKM.

This clonotype was seen repeatedly, ten times or more. The rearrangement uses TRBV7-2 and TRBJ2-4, with a possible D match to TRBD1 (5 bases). Trimming removed 1 base from V and 10 bases from J, with 14 bases in between. Germline V gene sequence: CDR1 SGHTA, CDR2 FQGNSA. There are 14 residues in the CDR3. The CDR3 sequence: CASSLVFRGSIQYF. The CDR3 bases are TGTGCCAGCAGCTTAGTGTTTAGGGGCTCTATTCAGTACTTC.

The chain combines TRBV7-2 with TRBJ1-2; 7 bases are a match to TRBD1. Trimming removed 3 bases from V and 0 bases from J; junction bases left unmatched: 13. Germline V CDR1 and CDR2: SGHTA, FQGNSA. The CDR3 contains 18 residues. The CDR3 region has the DNA TGTGCCAGCAGCTTCGTACTGTGGACAGGCGATACTAACTATGGCTACACCTTC. Encoded protein: CASSFVLWTGDTNYGYTF.

V usage is TRBV6-2 or TRBV6-3 and J usage is TRBJ2-7; tentatively, D is TRBD2 (6 bases). The CDR3 length is 11 residues. The V gene's germline CDR1 is MNHEY and CDR2 SVGEGT. Deletions cut 4 bases from V and 13 bases from J, with 14 bases between. The CDR3 DNA reads as TGTGCCAGCAGTTCGGGGGACCTCCCATACTTC. Translated, it gives CASSSGDLPYF.

The chain joins TRBV6-2 or TRBV6-3 to TRBJ1-5, with 9 bases lining up with TRBD1. Germline V gene data show CDR1 as MNHEY and CDR2 as SVGEGT. The trim removed 7 bases at V and 5 bases at J, leaving 18 bases unmatched. The CDR3 is 18 amino acids. CDR3 residues: CASNSWSGTGSLYQPQHF. The CDR3 region has the DNA TGTGCCAGCAATTCCTGGTCCGGGACAGGGTCTCTTTATCAGCCCCAGCATTTT.

This clonotype has a count of ten or more. The chain employs TRBV7-9 and TRBJ2-7, with 7 bases identical to TRBD1. Losses at the gene ends were 5 bases for V and 1 base for J; bases not matched to a gene: 8. This CDR3 is 15 amino acids long. CDR1 is SEHNR and CDR2 is FQNEAQ in the germline V gene (reference sequence). CDR3 in DNA: TGTGCCAGCAGCAGGTTACAGGGGCAGTCCTACGAGCAGTACTTC. Residues: CASSRLQGQSYEQYF.

This clonotype was counted many times. The J gene is TRBJ2-7, the V gene TRBV7-6; maybe TRBD1 (6 bases). Germline V lookup: CDR1 SGHVS, CDR2 FNYEAQ. This CDR3 is built from 14 residues. Trimming took off 4 bases at V and 4 bases at J, with 14 bases between the two ends. CDR3 region: CASSSHHREYEQYF. As DNA, the CDR3 is TGTGCCAGCAGCTCCCACCACAGGGAATACGAGCAGTACTTC.

The genes are TRBV27 and TRBJ1-1; D unclear. Germline CDR1 is MNHEY and CDR2 is SMNVEV (reference sequence). V was pared by 0 bases and J by 10 bases, with 15 bases between. The CDR3 spans 14 residues. The CDR3 loop reads CASSLSTARTIAFF. In nucleotides, the CDR3 is TGTGCCAGCAGTTTATCCACAGCTAGAACCATAGCTTTCTTT.

This clonotype was seen only a few times. The rearrangement links TRBV5-6 to TRBJ2-6; TRBD2 is a possible D gene (5 bases). Trimming left V 1 base short and J 2 bases short, with 10 bases between. This CDR3 is 16 amino acids long. Per the germline V gene, CDR1 is SGHDT and CDR2 is YYEEEE. The CDR3 DNA reads TGTGCCAGCAGCTTGTTGAGAGGGACTGGGGCCAACGTCCTGACTTTC. Its protein product is CASSLLRGTGANVLTF.

There are many counts of this clonotype. J is TRBJ2-3 and V is TRBV6-5; 7 bases fit TRBD2. Germline V gene data show CDR1 as MNHEY and CDR2 as SVGAGI. This CDR3 is built from 12 residues. Trimming took 8 bases from V and 5 from J; bases not matched to a gene: 4. DNA of the CDR3: TGTGCCAGCCAGCGGGGAAGAGATACGCAGTATTTT. This codes for CASQRGRDTQYF.

This clonotype showed up many times. The chain uses TRBV5-1 and TRBJ2-3, with no clear D. CDR1 and CDR2 (germline): SGHRS, YFSETQ. V lost 1 base to trimming and J lost 4 bases, with 10 bases between them. The CDR3 loop spans 14 amino acids. For the CDR3, the DNA is TGCGCCAGCAGCTTGCCCGCCCACCCAGATACGCAGTATTTT. Protein product: CASSLPAHPDTQYF.

This clonotype was seen a handful of times. V gene TRBV9 combines with J gene TRBJ2-3, with TRBD1 identical over 7 bases. Germline V lookup: CDR1 SGDLS, CDR2 YYNGEE. With V trimmed by 3 bases and J by 9 bases, 10 bases remained unmatched. CDR3 length: 14 residues. The CDR3 bases are TGTGCCAGCAGCGCGGTCCATCAACAGGGGACGCAGTATTTT. Its protein is CASSAVHQQGTQYF.

Concerning this clonotype itself: This likely comes from a read error, as the CDR3 has no conserved phenylalanine or tryptophan at its end. V gene TRBV27 combines with J gene TRBJ2-7; no reliable D call. The germline CDR1 and CDR2 sequences are MNHEY and SMNVEV (reference sequence). The CDR3 contains 14 residues. V lost 6 bases, J lost 3 bases, and 15 bases lay in between. The CDR3 here is CASRLLSGRYEQYY. CDR3 DNA: TGTGCCAGCAGGCTGCTGAGTGGACGCTACGAGCAGTACTAC.

This clonotype occurred many times. This rearrangement joins TRBV5-1 to TRBJ1-5, with D possibly matching TRBD1 (6 bases). The CDR3 extends over 15 amino acids. V lost 2 bases to trimming and J lost 6 bases, with 15 bases between them. Germline values: CDR1 SGHRS, CDR2 YFSETQ. CDR3 nucleotide sequence: TGCGCCAGCAGCTTATCCTCAGGGGTTGGTCAGCCCCAGCATTTT. Translation: CASSLSSGVGQPQHF.